This T cell receptor (beta chain) stems from a study of T cell responses to AZD1222 COVID-19 vaccine. In the study overall: It was second doses at about 4 or about 12 weeks that were pooled.

Findings and caveats of the study: Clonal diversity was possibly underestimated; the donors were predominantly white British and more often female.

CDR1 and CDR2 (germline): SGHTA, FQGNSA. V shed 3 bases and J shed 1 base, with 18 bases lying between them. CDR3 length: 17 residues. A remark on this clone: Its antigen remains unknown.

Produced via immunoSEQ multiplex PCR; TCRdb's table is partial and in-frame only. The sample records 100,000 or so clones, 85% to 90% being singletons. The rearrangement links TRBV7-2 to TRBJ1-1, with D perhaps matching TRBD1 (6 bases). This sequence was found in an adult in good health. The sample here was peripheral blood, taken on day 0 of AZD1222 vaccination. The DNA for the CDR3 is TGTGCCAGCAGCTTTGGACAGCTAAGGGGAAGGAACACTGAAGCTTTCTTT. Amino acid sequence: CASSFGQLRGRNTEAFF.